These 18 T cell receptor beta chains originate from one sample sequenced in a study of regulatory T cells in long-lasting Graves disease. Construction of TCR beta libraries relied on iRepertoire HTBI primers and on Arm-PCR targeting CDR3 regions. From the multiplex PCR reads, TCRdb called clonotypes with MiXCR, one entry per CDR3 protein. The sample gives almost 350,000 distinct CDR3 sequences, roughly a fifth of which show up once; 29% is in the top ten. Time point given: persistent/refractory GD, antithyroid drugs over 5 years with positive TRAb. There was RNA extracted from PBMCs, and the TCR library was made from it. The specimen comprised peripheral blood mononuclear cells (PBMCs), sampled when the disease was refractory, from a patient treated with antithyroid drugs. These receptors all stem from a female donor with Graves disease.

DNA for the CDR3: TGTGCCAGCAGTCGTCAGGCATATGGCTACACCTTC. This encodes CASSRQAYGYTF. The chain links TRBV7-2 to TRBJ1-2, with D unresolved. The V end lost 6 bases, the J end lost 5 bases, and 10 bases lay between the germline ends. Germline V lookup: CDR1 SGHTA, CDR2 FQGNSA. This CDR3 comprises 12 residues.

This clonotype was recorded many times. The chain carries TRBV6-1 and TRBJ1-5, with a weak D call TRBD1 (5 bases). The CDR3 is 15 amino acids. Trimming removed 5 bases from V and 0 bases from J, with 11 bases in between. Per germline, CDR1 MNHNS and CDR2 SASEGT. CDR3 sequence: CASSRGTYSNQPQHF. The CDR3 bases are TGTGCCAGCAGTCGGGGCACCTATAGCAATCAGCCCCAGCATTTT.

The chain has TRBV9 and TRBJ1-5, with unresolved D. The germline V gene encodes CDR1 SGDLS and CDR2 YYNGEE. Trimming left V 0 bases short and J 4 bases short, with 8 bases between. This CDR3 has 14 residues. The CDR3 loop is CASSVGGGNQPQHF. The CDR3 region has the DNA TGTGCCAGCAGCGTAGGGGGAGGGAATCAGCCCCAGCATTTT.

This clonotype occurred many times. The genes are TRBV2 and TRBJ1-1; no reliable D call. The CDR3 has 14 residues. Germline V gene sequence: CDR1 SNHLY, CDR2 FYNNEI. Trimming took 6 bases from V and 0 from J, leaving 11 bases between them. This CDR3 reads CASRSSHMNTEAFF. The DNA of the CDR3 is TGTGCCAGCAGATCCAGCCACATGAACACTGAAGCTTTCTTT.

This clonotype was seen a few times. The rearrangement joins TRBV5-5 to TRBJ1-1; D call uncertain. Germline values: CDR1 SGHKS, CDR2 YYEKEE (reference sequence). V dropped 1 base and J dropped 0 bases, with 16 bases sitting between them. The CDR3 consists of 17 residues. The CDR3, as DNA: TGTGCCAGCAGCTTGTCGCTGGGCAGCCCTATGAACACTGAAGCTTTCTTT. This codes for CASSLSLGSPMNTEAFF.

V gene TRBV29-1 combines with J gene TRBJ2-7; D is possibly TRBD1 (6 bases). In germline, CDR1 is SQVTM, CDR2 ANQGSEA. V lost 4 bases to trimming and J lost 3 bases, with 13 bases between them. This CDR3 has 13 amino acids. CDR3 DNA: TGCAGCGTTGCTGGACAGAACATCTACGAGCAGTACTTC. Encoded protein: CSVAGQNIYEQYF.

The sample holds one count of this clonotype. This sequence joins TRBV20-1 and TRBJ2-2, with TRBD1 identical over 8 bases. Germline V gives CDR1 DFQATT, CDR2 SNEGSKA (reference sequence). The CDR3 has 14 residues. Trimming cost V 5 bases and J 1 base; bases outside gene matches: 3. CDR3 sequence reads: CSASGQVNTGELFF. The CDR3 DNA follows: TGCAGTGCTTCGGGACAGGTGAACACCGGGGAGCTGTTTTTT.

This clonotype occurred many times. The V gene is TRBV7-2, the J gene TRBJ2-5, with 16 nucleotides matching TRBD2. CDR1 is SGHTA and CDR2 is FQGNSA in the germline V gene. The CDR3 covers 18 residues. J gave up 5 bases and V 3 bases, and 9 bases lay outside the gene matches. The CDR3 coding sequence is TGTGCCAGCAGCTTGGCCGGGACTAGCGGGGGGGCCTTGGAGACCCAGTACTTC. It translates to CASSLAGTSGGALETQYF.

The chain has TRBV10-3 and TRBJ2-2; D tentatively reads TRBD1 or TRBD2 (5 bases each). V lost 8 bases and J lost 6, with 13 bases in between. The CDR3 spans 13 residues. Germline-derived CDR1 and CDR2 are ENHRY and SYGVKD. The DNA of the CDR3 is TGTGCCATCGGCGAAGGGGAGCCCGGGGAGCTGTTTTTT. Protein product: CAIGEGEPGELFF.

Many counts were recorded for this clonotype. This rearrangement joins TRBV2 to TRBJ2-7; TRBD2 agrees at 11 bases. Germline CDR1 and CDR2: SNHLY and FYNNEI. V shed 8 bases, J shed 2 bases, and the junction held 5 bases outside the gene matches. The CDR3 is made up of 14 amino acids. CDR3 sequence reads: CASQTSGGAYEQYF. Here the CDR3 DNA reads TGTGCCAGCCAAACTAGCGGGGGTGCCTACGAGCAGTACTTC. Full variable domain (missing parts from reference TRBV2 and TRBJ2-7): EPEVTQTPSHQVTQMGQEVILRCVPISNHLYFYWYRQILGQKVEFLVSFYNNEISEKSEIFDDQFSVERPDGSNFTLKIRSTKLEDSAMYFCASQTSGGAYEQYFGPGTRLTVT.

At least ten counts were recorded for this clonotype. The chain links TRBV20-1 to TRBJ1-2; D unresolved. Between the trimmed V and J ends, which lost 0 bases and 2 bases, there was a span of 7 bases. This CDR3 is 13 amino acids long. The germline CDR1 and CDR2 sequences are DFQATT and SNEGSKA (reference sequence). CDR3 loop: CSAREWENYGYTF. CDR3 coding DNA: TGCAGTGCTAGAGAATGGGAGAACTATGGCTACACCTTC.

In this sample, this clonotype turned up many times. The DNA for the CDR3 is TGTGCCAGCAGCCAAGGGAGACAGGGCAATCAGCCCCAGCATTTT. It encodes CASSQGRQGNQPQHF. The gene calls are TRBV3-1 and TRBJ1-5; D possibly corresponds to TRBD1 (6 bases). V gave up 1 base and J gave up 2 bases, with 9 bases separating them. The CDR3 totals 15 residues. Germline CDR1 reads LGHDT; CDR2 reads YNNKEL (reference sequence). Filled out from reference TRBV3-1 and TRBJ1-5, the complete variable domain reads DTAVSQTPKYLVTQMGNDKSIKCEQNLGHDTMYWYKQDSKKFLKIMFSYNNKELIINETVPNRFSPKSPDKAHLNLHINSLELGDSAVYFCASSQGRQGNQPQHFGDGTRLSIL.

This clonotype was seen many times. This chain uses TRBV12-3 or TRBV12-4 with TRBJ1-2; 8 bases are shared with TRBD1. Trimming took 0 bases from V and 8 from J; bases not matched to a gene: 8. The CDR3 sequence is 15 residues long. CDR3 sequence: CASSLARDAGGGYTF. The CDR3 DNA sequence: TGTGCCAGCAGTTTAGCGCGGGACGCAGGGGGCGGCTACACCTTC.

The chain joins TRBV3-1 to TRBJ1-2; a weak D match, TRBD1 (5 bases). Germline V lookup: CDR1 LGHDT, CDR2 YNNKEL (reference sequence). Trimming stripped 2 bases from V and 0 bases from J, with 7 bases between. The CDR3 runs to 14 residues. The CDR3 DNA reads TGTGCCAGCAGCCAAACACAGGCTAACTATGGCTACACCTTC. Translated, it gives CASSQTQANYGYTF.

In this sample, this clonotype turned up many times. CDR3 amino acids: CASTEAILGYEQYF. The DNA for the CDR3 is TGTGCCAGCACGGAGGCTATTCTGGGGTACGAGCAGTACTTC. The chain couples TRBV6-2 or TRBV6-3 to TRBJ2-7; D might be TRBD2 (5 bases). The CDR3 is 14 amino acids. The germline gives CDR1 MNHEY, CDR2 SVGEGT. Deletions cut 7 bases from V and 4 bases from J, with 17 bases between.

This clonotype was found many times. This sequence joins TRBV7-2 and TRBJ1-5, with TRBD1 matching over 7 bases. The CDR3 has 15 amino acids. Unmatched junction bases numbered 3, after V lost 1 base and J lost 3 bases. Germline V gives CDR1 SGHTA, CDR2 FQGNSA. This CDR3 is CASSLGRGTNQPQHF. The CDR3 DNA follows: TGTGCCAGCAGCTTAGGCAGGGGGACCAATCAGCCCCAGCATTTT.

This clonotype has just one count. The J gene is TRBJ2-3, the V gene TRBV7-2, with a weak D call TRBD2 (5 bases). The CDR3 has 17 amino acids. Trimming took off 1 base at V and 3 bases at J, with 17 bases between the two ends. Germline values: CDR1 SGHTA, CDR2 FQGNSA. The CDR3 sequence: CASSLEFRTLGTDTQYF. The CDR3 DNA follows: TGTGCCAGCAGCTTAGAGTTTCGGACTCTGGGGACAGATACGCAGTATTTT.

This clonotype was counted a few times. The rearrangement links TRBV29-1 to TRBJ2-5, with D perhaps matching TRBD2 (5 bases). The CDR3 runs to 13 residues. The germline gives CDR1 SQVTM, CDR2 ANQGSEA. The V gene lost 5 bases and the J gene lost 5 bases, with 15 bases spanning the gap. CDR3 DNA sequence: TGCAGCGTTTCGGACTGGGATTCGGAGACCCAGTACTTC. Its protein is CSVSDWDSETQYF.